This T cell receptor beta chain was sequenced for a study of shared clonotypes between healthy human individuals. Study findings and constraints: Larger estimated richness was generally recorded for naive subsets relative to memory subsets.

A word on this clone: Its cognate antigen is unknown.

Sequencing was performed with immunoSEQ multiplex PCR; in TCRdb, only in-frame clones are kept and a portion is missing. The sample contains 2 million to 2.5 million clones, 80% to 95% of which appear only once. The V and J ends lost 4 bases and 5 bases respectively, with 14 bases between them. Germline V CDR1 and CDR2: SGHDN, FVKESK. The CDR3 is 14 residues long. The clonotype originates from a man aged 18-30 years in good health. Some clones in this sample may be carry-over from other donors' samples. What was sequenced was naive CD4+ T cells from PBMCs. The sample's subset: CD45RA+ positively selected. The chain couples TRBV14 to TRBJ2-5, with D unresolved. CDR3 sequence reads: CASSLRTVAETQYF. The CDR3 region has the DNA TGTGCCAGCAGCCTTAGGACGGTGGCGGAGACCCAGTACTTC.